The T cell receptor beta chain described here comes from a study of identical twins. The length of the CDR3 is 15 residues. Germline V gene sequence: CDR1 SGHAT, CDR2 FQNNGV. Trimming shortened V by 1 base and J by 7 bases, and 14 bases separated the two germline ends. This clonotype was observed a handful of times. Only healthy Caucasians were included as donors. TCRdb itself ran the 5' RACE reads through MiXCR, one entry per CDR3 protein. Of around 960,000 distinct CDR3 sequences listed, approximately 13% are singletons. The same data also contributed to another study, on yellow fever vaccine responses in identical twins.

The sequenced sample was PBMCs. V usage is TRBV11-2 and J usage is TRBJ2-1; D not resolved. The sequence was obtained from a woman aged 18-29 years in good health. CDR3 in amino acids: CASSLGSLGENEQFF. In DNA, the CDR3 is TGTGCCAGCAGCTTAGGGTCTTTGGGTGAAAATGAGCAGTTCTTC.